This T cell receptor (beta chain) was identified in a study of blood T cell repertoires in COVID-19. With regard to this clone: The sample holds other DNA sequences that translate to the same CDR3.

The germline V gene has CDR1 MDHEN and CDR2 SYDVKM. Trimming took 6 bases from V and 7 from J; bases not matched to a gene: 7. This CDR3 has 14 residues. TCRdb's copy holds only in-frame clones and misses some; the assay was immunoSEQ multiplex PCR. The repertoire includes around 250,000 clones, roughly 90% of them detected once, and less than 1% sits in the top ten. The genes are TRBV28 and TRBJ1-2; 11 bases agree with TRBD1. Sequenced input: peripheral blood. The sequence was obtained from a woman aged 40-49 years who had recovered from COVID-19. As DNA, the CDR3 is TGTGCCAGCAGGTCTGGACAGGGGGCCGGTGGCTACACCTTC. It specifies CASRSGQGAGGYTF.